This passage covers 24 T cell receptor beta chains from one sample sequenced in a study of patients and donors after allogeneic stem cell transplantation. TCRdb reanalysed the RT-PCR reads using MiXCR and keeps one entry per CDR3 protein. The sample records roughly 230,000 distinct CDR3 sequences, roughly an eighth being singletons. Sequencing was done on a sample of blood, either unsorted or a sorted T cell fraction (not recorded which). These receptors were obtained from a human donor who was either an allogeneic HSCT recipient or a stem cell or donor lymphocyte infusion donor (not recorded which). It is not recorded whose cells these are; they may come from a transplant donor.

This clonotype was seen repeatedly, ten times or more. The chain joins TRBV30 to TRBJ1-5; D is ambiguous. Looked up from germline, CDR1 is GTSNPN and CDR2 is SVGIG (reference sequence). The germline V and J ends were trimmed by 1 base and 6 bases, with 10 bases remaining between them. CDR3 size: 13 residues. The CDR3 bases are TGTGCCTGGAGTGCGGAGGAGAGTCAGCCCCAGCATTTT. It yields the protein CAWSAEESQPQHF. Supplemented by reference TRBV30 and TRBJ1-5, the full variable domain reads SQTIHQWPATLVQPVGSPLSLECTVEGTSNPNLYWYRQAAGRGLQLLFYSVGIGQISSEVPQNLSASRPQDRQFILSSKKLLLSDSGFYLCAWSAEESQPQHFGDGTRLSIL.

This clonotype occurred a few times. The rearrangement joins TRBV2 to TRBJ1-1; D is uncertain. The CDR3 has 14 residues. In germline, CDR1 is SNHLY, CDR2 FYNNEI. The V and J ends lost 6 bases and 1 base respectively, with 12 bases between them. CDR3 sequence reads: CASRNGPRNTEAFF. The CDR3, as DNA: TGTGCCAGCAGGAATGGCCCTCGGAACACTGAAGCTTTCTTT.

The chain combines TRBV30 with TRBJ1-5; D uncertain. CDR3 length: 13 residues. Germline loops: CDR1 GTSNPN, CDR2 SVGIG (reference sequence). Trimming cost V 0 bases and J 3 bases, with 6 bases left between them. CDR3 bases: TGTGCCTGGAGTGTTGGGAACAATCAGCCCCAGCATTTT. Protein: CAWSVGNNQPQHF.

This clonotype showed up many times. This sequence joins TRBV5-1 and TRBJ1-2, with 7 bases fitting TRBD1. Per germline, CDR1 SGHRS and CDR2 YFSETQ. This CDR3 has 13 residues. Trimming at V came to 4 bases and at J to 8 bases, leaving 8 bases not matched to a gene. The CDR3 region is CASSGKQGLGYTF. The DNA of the CDR3 is TGCGCCAGCAGCGGGAAACAGGGGCTCGGCTACACCTTC.

In its sample, this clonotype was seen many times. The rearrangement uses TRBV20-1 and TRBJ2-5; maybe TRBD1 (6 bases). Germline CDR1 reads DFQATT; CDR2 reads SNEGSKA (reference sequence). The CDR3 totals 12 residues. V was trimmed by 8 bases and J by 1 base, leaving 11 bases between them. The CDR3 bases are TGCAGTACCCAGGGGCTCCAAGAGACCCAGTACTTC. Its translation: CSTQGLQETQYF.

This clonotype was found a few times. The chain recombines TRBV6-2 or TRBV6-3 with TRBJ2-4, with TRBD1 as a possible D gene (6 bases). The CDR3 runs to 17 residues. CDR1 and CDR2 (germline): MNHEY, SVGEGT. V lost 0 bases and J lost 1, with 13 bases in between. As DNA, the CDR3 is TGTGCCAGCAGTTACTCGACTCGGACAGATGCCAAAAACATTCAGTACTTC. It specifies CASSYSTRTDAKNIQYF.

A few counts support this clonotype. V gene TRBV6-5 combines with J gene TRBJ2-3; D unclear. The V and J ends lost 3 bases and 0 bases respectively, with 10 bases between them. Germline V gives CDR1 MNHEY, CDR2 SVGAGI. This CDR3 is built from 15 residues. DNA for the CDR3: TGTGCCAGCAGTTATGGGCTGTTTAGCACAGATACGCAGTATTTT. Encoded protein: CASSYGLFSTDTQYF.

This clonotype was observed a few times. The V and J genes are TRBV25-1 and TRBJ2-1, with 8 bases aligning to TRBD1. V shed 3 bases and J 5 bases; nucleotides not matched to a gene: 6. The CDR3 runs to 15 residues. Germline CDR1 and CDR2: MGHDK and SYGVNS. CDR3 loop: CASSDPGGYNNEQFF. The CDR3 nucleotides read TGTGCCAGCAGTGACCCAGGGGGCTATAACAATGAGCAGTTCTTC.

The gene calls are TRBV2 and TRBJ2-7; perhaps TRBD1 as D (6 bases). The CDR3 has 14 residues. Trimming removed 3 bases at V and 2 bases at J, with 11 bases between. From germline, CDR1 is SNHLY and CDR2 FYNNEI. CDR3 region: CASSEIQGTYEQYF. CDR3 in DNA: TGTGCCAGCAGTGAGATACAGGGTACCTACGAGCAGTACTTC.

The chain has TRBV3-1 and TRBJ1-2; D not resolved. The CDR3 has 12 amino acids. The ends were cut back, 4 bases at V and 8 bases at J, with 11 bases in the middle. CDR1 LGHDT and CDR2 YNNKEL come from the germline V gene (reference sequence). The CDR3 region is CASSLGEQGYTF. The CDR3 DNA follows: TGTGCCAGCAGCCTCGGGGAGCAGGGCTACACCTTC.

With regard to this clonotype: This may be a read error, as it is one base from a much larger clone. The chain is built from TRBV10-3 and TRBJ2-2, with 8 bases lining up with TRBD1. This CDR3 is built from 16 residues. V lost 4 bases, J lost 5 bases, and 9 bases stayed unmatched. CDR1 is ENHRY, CDR2 SYGVKD, per germline. The CDR3 here is CAISGSRDRQTGELFF. The DNA of the CDR3 is TGTGCCATCAGTGGGAGCCGGGACAGGCAAACCGGGGAGCTGTTTTTT.

The table lists this clonotype with a few counts. The V and J genes are TRBV12-3 or TRBV12-4 and TRBJ1-3; D unresolved. Trimming cost V 5 bases and J 0 bases, with 14 bases left between them. The CDR3 consists of 16 residues. CDR3 residues: CASSERILSSGNTIYF. The DNA for the CDR3 is TGTGCCAGCAGTGAACGGATCCTGAGCTCTGGAAACACCATATATTTT.

This clonotype has only a few counts. The chain couples TRBV7-9 to TRBJ1-4, with D possibly matching TRBD1 (6 bases). Germline values: CDR1 SEHNR, CDR2 FQNEAQ (reference sequence). V shed 5 bases and J shed 7 bases, with 14 bases lying between them. The CDR3 totals 14 residues. The CDR3: CASSIGQLIEKLFF. Written as DNA, the CDR3 is TGTGCCAGCAGCATCGGACAGTTGATTGAAAAACTGTTTTTT. Combining the CDR3 with reference TRBV7-9 and TRBJ1-4 gives the whole variable domain DTGVSQNPRHKITKRGQNVTFRCDPISEHNRLYWYRQTLGQGPEFLTYFQNEAQLEKSRLLSDRFSAERPKGSFSTLEIQRTEQGDSAMYLCASSIGQLIEKLFFGSGTQLSVL.

This clonotype occurred a few times. The chain is built from TRBV20-1 and TRBJ2-4; 7 nucleotides align to TRBD1. The CDR3 is made up of 16 amino acids. Germline V gene data show CDR1 as DFQATT and CDR2 as SNEGSKA (reference sequence). Unmatched junction bases numbered 5, after V lost 0 bases and J lost 0 bases. This CDR3 reads CSAREPGTVAKNIQYF. The CDR3 DNA reads TGCAGTGCTAGAGAGCCGGGGACAGTAGCCAAAAACATTCAGTACTTC.

Many counts were recorded for this clonotype. The genes are TRBV11-2 and TRBJ2-1; no clear D. Trimming pared 2 bases from V and 0 bases from J, leaving 14 bases between. The germline gives CDR1 SGHAT, CDR2 FQNNGV. This CDR3 is built from 17 residues. The CDR3: CASSLSQLGFSYNEQFF. In DNA form, the CDR3 reads TGTGCCAGCAGCTTATCTCAGCTAGGGTTCTCCTACAATGAGCAGTTCTTC.

This sequence joins TRBV4-1 and TRBJ2-7, with a possible D match to TRBD1 (6 bases). The CDR3 runs 15 residues. Germline-derived CDR1 and CDR2 are MGHRA and YSYEKL. Trimming left V 1 base short and J 2 bases short, with 12 bases between. The CDR3 protein is CASSQAPQGPYEQYF. CDR3 bases: TGCGCCAGCAGCCAAGCCCCACAGGGCCCCTACGAGCAGTACTTC.

The rearrangement links TRBV5-1 to TRBJ2-1; D call uncertain. V was shortened by 0 bases and J by 2 bases, with 9 bases between the two germline ends. Germline V gene data show CDR1 as SGHRS and CDR2 as YFSETQ. The CDR3 covers 15 residues. In DNA, the CDR3 is TGCGCCAGCAGCTTGGTAGTAGATGCCTACAATGAGCAGTTCTTC. It yields the protein CASSLVVDAYNEQFF.

This clonotype was seen only a few times. This rearrangement joins TRBV6-5 to TRBJ2-5; TRBD1 is a possible D gene (5 bases). In germline, CDR1 is MNHEY, CDR2 SVGAGI. The CDR3 sequence is 17 residues long. The V end lost 4 bases, the J end lost 10 bases, and 28 bases lay between the germline ends. The CDR3 DNA sequence: TGTGCCAGCAGTTCCGGTCTCGAAGCGAATAGAAGGGGTGACCAGTACTTC. This gives the protein CASSSGLEANRRGDQYF.

The J gene is TRBJ2-7, the V gene TRBV5-6, with D unresolved. The germline V gene encodes CDR1 SGHDT and CDR2 YYEEEE. The CDR3 runs to 13 residues. Between the trimmed V and J ends, which lost 0 bases and 3 bases, there was a span of 7 bases. The CDR3 loop reads CASSLGVFYEQYF. CDR3 bases: TGTGCCAGCAGCTTGGGTGTGTTCTACGAGCAGTACTTC.

This sequence joins TRBV12-5 and TRBJ1-3; 7 positions match TRBD1. Unmatched junction bases numbered 9, after V lost 0 bases and J lost 1 base. The CDR3 contains 18 residues. Germline CDR1 and CDR2: LGHNT and FRNRAP. The CDR3 protein is CASGLVPAGGVSGNTIYF. The DNA for the CDR3 is TGTGCTAGTGGTTTGGTACCGGCAGGGGGGGTATCTGGAAACACCATATATTTT. The whole variable domain, filled in from reference TRBV12-5 and TRBJ1-3, reads DARVTQTPRHKVTEMGQEVTMRCQPILGHNTVFWYRQTMMQGLELLAYFRNRAPLDDSGMPKDRFSAEMPDATLATLKIQPSEPRDSAVYFCASGLVPAGGVSGNTIYFGEGSWLTVV.

This clonotype has a handful of counts. This chain uses TRBV6-1 with TRBJ1-5; 8 bases line up with TRBD1. Germline-derived CDR1 and CDR2 are MNHNS and SASEGT. The CDR3 runs to 14 residues. V lost 6 bases to trimming and J lost 2 bases; unmatched junction nucleotides: 3. The CDR3 coding sequence is TGTGCCAGCAGAGAGACAGGGGGCAATCAGCCCCAGCATTTT. Translation: CASRETGGNQPQHF.

This chain joins TRBV27 and TRBJ2-1, with TRBD2 matching over 11 bases. J lost 4 bases, V lost 9 bases, and 5 bases had no gene match. This CDR3 spans 14 amino acids. Germline assignment: CDR1 MNHEY and CDR2 SMNVEV (reference sequence). The CDR3 DNA sequence: TGTGCCAGTTCTAGCGGGGGGAATTACAATGAGCAGTTCTTC. It specifies CASSSGGNYNEQFF.

This clonotype has more than one count but fewer than ten. This sequence joins TRBV7-9 and TRBJ2-5, with 7 positions matching TRBD1. With V trimmed by 2 bases and J by 5 bases, 11 bases remained unmatched. The CDR3 has 16 residues. Germline V gene sequence: CDR1 SEHNR, CDR2 FQNEAQ (reference sequence). The CDR3 loop reads CASSLTGVGLSETQYF. DNA for the CDR3: TGTGCCAGCAGCTTAACAGGGGTGGGTTTATCGGAGACCCAGTACTTC.

This clonotype was observed a few times. This chain uses TRBV4-1 with TRBJ2-1, with 9 bases that match TRBD2. Looked up from germline, CDR1 is MGHRA and CDR2 is YSYEKL. V was clipped by 4 bases and J by 7 bases; unmatched bases: 11. This CDR3 is 16 amino acids long. The CDR3 reads CASSPPGGGAWNEQFF. The DNA for the CDR3 is TGCGCCAGCAGCCCCCCTGGCGGGGGGGCCTGGAATGAGCAGTTCTTC.